This TCR beta chain stems from a study of shared clonotypes between healthy human individuals. At the level of the study: Participating donors consisted of a couple of women and a few men aged 18 to 49.

Comment on this clone: As yet, its antigen is unknown.

Study findings and constraints: Rarefaction showed sorted-subset sequencing was incomplete despite large depth. Compared with clonotypes that all four donors shared, non-shared clonotypes had lower generation probabilities. An anticipated effect of sequencing depth on clonotype sharing among donors was recognized.

This CDR3 is 15 amino acids long. Germline-derived CDR1 and CDR2 are SGDLS and YYNGEE. V was pared by 3 bases and J by 4 bases, with 5 bases of the junction left unmatched. Libraries were prepared by immunoSEQ multiplex PCR; TCRdb keeps only in-frame clonotypes and omits some of them. The repertoire holds 1.5 million to 1.9 million clones, with around 98% as singletons. Sequencing input: naive CD4+ T cells sorted from blood. Subset here: CD45RA+ positively selected. The chain is built from TRBV9 and TRBJ2-5, with 11 bases matching TRBD2. This receptor was taken from a man aged 25 to 45 in good health. The CDR3 DNA reads as TGTGCCAGCAGCGGATCCGGGACTAGCGGAGAGACCCAGTACTTC. Its protein product is CASSGSGTSGETQYF.